Listed below are T cell receptor beta chains from one sample, sequenced in a study of EBV T-cell therapy then PD-1 blockade in nasopharyngeal carcinoma. Only in-frame clones appear in the TCRdb table, and some are missing; sequencing was by immunoSEQ multiplex PCR. The sample has under 30,000 clones; over 75% are singletons. These receptors lack a known antigen. The source material was CD8+ T cells from blood, sampled around day 65 from a patient whose treatment included autologous EBV-specific T cells and nivolumab. The receptors come from a man aged 40-55 years with nasopharyngeal carcinoma. The CDR3 runs from the conserved cysteine through the conserved F or W. D genes are given only for firm matches. Only some rows state a clone size, as once, few, many or a class for expanded clones.

clone size	D gene	V gene	J gene	CDR3 DNA	CDR3 protein
-	-	TRBV12-3/TRBV12-4	TRBJ2-7	TGTGCCAGCAGTTTAGGACTTTACGAGCAGTACTTC	CASSLGLYEQYF
-	-	TRBV28	TRBJ2-1	TGTGCCAGCACCTCGAGGGTTAGGGATGAGCAGTTCTTC	CASTSRVRDEQFF
-	-	TRBV11-2	TRBJ2-1	TGTGCCAGCAGCTCTCATGACGGGAGCTCCTACAATGAGCAGTTCTTC	CASSSHDGSSYNEQFF
few	-	TRBV5-4	TRBJ2-7	TGTGCCAGCAGCGGAACCAGATCCTACGAGCAGTACTTC	CASSGTRSYEQYF
few	-	TRBV6-5	TRBJ2-7	TGTGCCAGCAGCCTCGTTCGCTGGGGGTACGAGCAGTACTTC	CASSLVRWGYEQYF
once	-	TRBV7-9	TRBJ2-7	TGTGCCAGCAGCACTAAACAGGCTCTCCACTCCTACGAGCAGTACTTC	CASSTKQALHSYEQYF
-	TRBD1	TRBV5-1	TRBJ1-5	TGCGCCAGCAGCTTGGGACAGGGGGATCAGCCCCAGCATTTT	CASSLGQGDQPQHF
-	-	TRBV27	TRBJ1-1	TGTGCCACCCGCCGGGACCTCAACACTGAAGCTTTCTTT	CATRRDLNTEAFF
large	-	TRBV7-7	TRBJ2-7	TGTGCCAGCAGCCTCGGGTCCCTGGGCGCCTACGAGCAGTACTTC	CASSLGSLGAYEQYF
-	TRBD2	TRBV7-9	TRBJ2-5	TGTGCCAGCAGCTCGAAGCGGGGGGAGACCCAGTACTTC	CASSSKRGETQYF
-	TRBD1	TRBV6-5	TRBJ2-7	TGTGCCAGCTCCGGGACAGGGCTCTACGAGCAGTACTTC	CASSGTGLYEQYF
-	-	TRBV2	TRBJ1-2	TGTGCCAGCAGAAGCGGATATGGCTACACCTTC	CASRSGYGYTF
-	-	TRBV4-3	TRBJ1-1	TGCGCCAGCAGCCAACCACCTCAGGAGGGCGAGGGTGAAGCTTTCTTT	CASSQPPQEGEGEAFF
-	-	TRBV6-2/TRBV6-3	TRBJ1-1	TGTGCCAGCAGTTACCCTCACCCCGACGGTGAAGCTTTCTTT	CASSYPHPDGEAFF
-	TRBD1	TRBV9	TRBJ1-2	TGTGCCAGCAGCGTAGGAGCCGGGACAGTGTATGGCTACACCTTC	CASSVGAGTVYGYTF
-	-	TRBV6-5	TRBJ2-1	TGTGCCAGCAGTTACCATACGAACTCCTACAATGAGCAGTTCTTC	CASSYHTNSYNEQFF
few	-	TRBV9	TRBJ1-2	TGTGCCAGCAGCCCCACGGACGGACCGACTAACTATGGCTACACCTTC	CASSPTDGPTNYGYTF
-	TRBD2	TRBV3-1/TRBV3-2	TRBJ2-3	TGTGCCAGCAGCCAAGATGTCGCGGGGGTAACAGATACGCAGTATTTT	CASSQDVAGVTDTQYF
-	TRBD2	TRBV2	TRBJ2-3	TGTGCCAGCGGCTCCGGGACTAGCGTGACAGATACGCAGTATTTT	CASGSGTSVTDTQYF
-	-	TRBV6-5	TRBJ1-1	TGTGCCAGCATGCCGGGACGGCTAGGGGCTAGTGAAGCTTTCTTT	CASMPGRLGASEAFF
once	-	TRBV6-2/TRBV6-3	TRBJ2-4	TGTGCCAGCAGTTACGAACAACTCCCACCCATTCAGTACTTC	CASSYEQLPPIQYF
-	-	TRBV6-4	TRBJ2-7	TGTGCCAGCAGTGACTCGAGCGACTCCTACGAGCAGTACTTC	CASSDSSDSYEQYF
once	-	TRBV4-1	TRBJ2-2	TGCGCCAGCAGCTGGACCGTTACCACCGGGGAGCTGTTTTTT	CASSWTVTTGELFF
-	-	TRBV7-3	TRBJ2-1	TGTGCCAGCAGCTTACCTAGGGACGGGAGCTCCTACAATGAGCAGTTCTTC	CASSLPRDGSSYNEQFF
-	-	TRBV9	TRBJ2-7	TGTGCCAGCAGCGAAACAGGGCTCAACCGCTACGAGCAGTACTTC	CASSETGLNRYEQYF
-	-	TRBV5-1	TRBJ1-5	TGCGCCAGCAGCTTGAGCGGGGGGTTTCAGCCCCAGCATTTT	CASSLSGGFQPQHF
-	TRBD1	TRBV9	TRBJ2-7	TGTGCCAGCAGCGTAGGGGGACAGGGGCGCTACGAGCAGTACTTC	CASSVGGQGRYEQYF